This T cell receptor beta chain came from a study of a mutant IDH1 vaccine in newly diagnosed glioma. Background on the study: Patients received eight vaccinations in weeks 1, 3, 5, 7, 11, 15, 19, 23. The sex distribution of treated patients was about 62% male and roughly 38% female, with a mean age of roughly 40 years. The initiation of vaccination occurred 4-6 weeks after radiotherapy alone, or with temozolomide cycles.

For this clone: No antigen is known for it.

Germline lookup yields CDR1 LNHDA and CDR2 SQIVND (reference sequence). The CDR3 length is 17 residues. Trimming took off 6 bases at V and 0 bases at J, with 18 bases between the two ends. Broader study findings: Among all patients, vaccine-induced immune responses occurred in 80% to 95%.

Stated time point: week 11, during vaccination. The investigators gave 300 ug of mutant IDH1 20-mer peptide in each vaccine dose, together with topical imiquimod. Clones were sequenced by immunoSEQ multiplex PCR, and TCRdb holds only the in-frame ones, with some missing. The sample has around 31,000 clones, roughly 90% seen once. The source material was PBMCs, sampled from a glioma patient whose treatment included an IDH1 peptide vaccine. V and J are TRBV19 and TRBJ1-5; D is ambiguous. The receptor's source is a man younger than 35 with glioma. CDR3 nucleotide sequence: TGTGCCAGTAGCCCCCGGAGGGAACCCTATAGCAATCAGCCCCAGCATTTT. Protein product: CASSPRREPYSNQPQHF.